A selection of T cell receptor beta chains follows, all from one sample in a study of control samples from healthy donors and cancer patients. This table comes from immunoSEQ multiplex PCR, and its TCRdb copy is limited to in-frame clones, with some not included. The sample lists roughly 130,000 clones, 80% to 95% occurring once. What was sequenced was blood. The receptors come from a man aged 18-30 years in good health. CDR3s include the opening cysteine and the closing phenylalanine or tryptophan. The D gene is left open where the match is weak. Size tells how often a clone was seen (once, few, many) or the class of an expanded clone, and some rows leave it out.

j_gene,abundance,v_gene,d_gene,CDR3aa,CDR3nt
TRBJ2-3,NA,TRBV27,NA,CASSLTGPSTDTQYF,TGTGCCAGCAGCCTGACTGGGCCTAGCACAGATACGCAGTATTTT
TRBJ2-7,NA,TRBV4-1,NA,CASSQGIRGKEQYF,TGCGCCAGCAGCCAAGGGATAAGGGGGAAGGAGCAGTACTTC
TRBJ2-7,NA,TRBV4-1,TRBD1,CASSHKTTGAYEQYF,TGCGCCAGCAGCCACAAGACGACAGGGGCCTACGAGCAGTACTTC
TRBJ1-3,NA,TRBV20-1,NA,CSASWAGGAYF,NA
TRBJ1-5,NA,TRBV5-8,NA,CASSLGTRNQPQHF,TGTGCCAGCAGCTTGGGGACAAGGAATCAGCCCCAGCATTTT
TRBJ1-1,NA,TRBV7-8,NA,CASSLHTEAFF,TGTGCCAGCAGCCTACACACTGAAGCTTTCTTT
TRBJ2-3,once,TRBV5-1,TRBD1,CASSLSTGSDTQYF,TGCGCCAGCAGCTTGTCGACAGGGTCAGATACGCAGTATTTT
TRBJ1-1,NA,TRBV19,NA,CASSIPGDTNTEAFF,TGTGCCAGTAGTATCCCAGGGGACACCAACACTGAAGCTTTCTTT
TRBJ2-7,NA,TRBV28,NA,CASSFSYEQYF,TGTGCCAGCAGTTTCTCATACGAGCAGTACTTC
TRBJ2-1,NA,TRBV13,TRBD1,CASSPTGDALAGPLANEQFF,TGTGCCAGCAGCCCAACAGGGGATGCTTTGGCGGGTCCATTGGCCAATGAGCAGTTCTTC
TRBJ2-5,NA,TRBV5-1,NA,CASSLGQPQETQYF,TGCGCCAGCAGCTTGGGCCAACCCCAAGAGACCCAGTACTTC
TRBJ2-1,NA,TRBV6-5,NA,CANSGVSPNEQFF,TGTGCCAACTCGGGAGTGAGTCCCAATGAGCAGTTCTTC
TRBJ1-1,NA,TRBV19,TRBD1,CASSIPRTGRAEAFF,TGTGCCAGTAGTATACCCCGGACAGGGAGGGCTGAAGCTTTCTTT
TRBJ1-6,NA,TRBV30,TRBD1,CAWRGDRSTNSPLHF,TGTGCCTGGAGAGGGGACAGGTCTACCAATTCACCCCTCCACTTT
TRBJ1-2,once,TRBV5-1,NA,CASSLDSALKGYTF,TGCGCCAGCAGCTTGGATTCAGCCCTTAAGGGCTACACCTTC
TRBJ2-2,NA,TRBV7-6,TRBD2,CAGSLLGGYRANTGELFF,TGTGCCGGCAGCTTATTGGGGGGGTACAGAGCGAACACCGGGGAGCTGTTTTTT
TRBJ1-1,NA,TRBV25-1,NA,CASSRGLNTEAFF,TGTGCCAGCAGTCGAGGTTTGAACACTGAAGCTTTCTTT
TRBJ2-3,NA,TRBV27,TRBD2,CASSSSTSGSTDTQYF,TGTGCCAGCAGTTCCTCGACTAGCGGGAGCACAGATACGCAGTATTTT
TRBJ2-3,NA,TRBV5-8,NA,CASSFSGADTQYF,TGTGCCAGCAGCTTTTCGGGGGCAGATACGCAGTATTTT
TRBJ1-1,few,TRBV11-2,NA,CASSLSLDTEAFF,TGTGCCAGCAGCTTATCCTTGGACACTGAAGCTTTCTTT
TRBJ1-2,NA,TRBV7-8,NA,CASSLVPGLPGREQGYTF,TGTGCCAGCAGCTTAGTGCCGGGCCTACCGGGACGTGAACAGGGCTACACCTTC
TRBJ1-5,NA,TRBV12-5,NA,CASGLVTGGGGQPQHF,TGTGCTAGTGGTTTGGTTACGGGGGGAGGGGGGCAGCCCCAGCATTTT
TRBJ1-2,NA,TRBV6-1,NA,CASSENGGVGGYTF,TGTGCCAGCAGTGAAAACGGGGGTGTAGGCGGCTACACCTTC
TRBJ2-4,NA,TRBV28,NA,CASSPQKAKNIQYF,TGTGCCAGCAGTCCCCAGAAAGCCAAAAACATTCAGTACTTC
TRBJ2-7,NA,TRBV5-1,NA,CASSSDTNYEQYF,TGCGCCAGCAGCTCGGACACAAACTACGAGCAGTACTTC
TRBJ1-2,NA,TRBV5-1,TRBD1,CASSATGGVYGYTF,TGCGCCAGCAGCGCGACAGGGGGCGTCTATGGCTACACCTTC
TRBJ2-5,NA,TRBV5-1,NA,CASSFSSRETQYF,TGCGCCAGCAGCTTTAGCTCACGGGAGACCCAGTACTTC
TRBJ2-7,NA,TRBV5-1,NA,CASSLVRAGREQYF,TGCGCCAGCAGCTTGGTCCGGGCCGGGCGGGAGCAGTACTTC
TRBJ1-5,NA,TRBV5-6,NA,CASSFSNQPQHF,TGTGCCAGCAGCTTTAGCAATCAGCCCCAGCATTTT
TRBJ2-1,NA,TRBV3-1/TRBV3-2,TRBD2,CASSPTSGTSGDEQFF,TGTGCCAGCAGCCCGACTAGCGGGACCTCTGGCGATGAGCAGTTCTTC
TRBJ2-1,NA,TRBV9,TRBD2,CASSVVASGLNEQFF,TGTGCCAGCAGCGTAGTTGCTAGCGGGTTAAATGAGCAGTTCTTC
TRBJ1-5,NA,TRBV7-7,NA,CASSLSEDQPQHF,TGTGCCAGCAGCTTATCCGAAGATCAGCCCCAGCATTTT
TRBJ1-2,NA,TRBV12-5,TRBD1,CARPPGQVEDGYTF,TGTGCTAGGCCGCCGGGACAGGTAGAGGATGGCTACACCTTC
TRBJ2-3,NA,TRBV11-2,TRBD2,CASSVGEGGSTDTQYF,TGTGCCAGCAGCGTCGGGGAGGGAGGGAGCACAGATACGCAGTATTTT
TRBJ2-3,NA,TRBV5-1,NA,CASSPDNTDTQYF,TGCGCCAGCAGCCCGGACAACACAGATACGCAGTATTTT
TRBJ2-5,NA,TRBV4-2,TRBD2,CASSQEPLAGGPGTQYF,TGTGCCAGCAGCCAAGAGCCACTAGCGGGGGGGCCGGGGACCCAGTACTTC
TRBJ1-3,NA,TRBV5-5,NA,CASSPGRSSGNTIYF,TGTGCCAGCAGCCCGGGTCGATCCTCTGGAAACACCATATATTTT
TRBJ2-7,NA,TRBV19,NA,CASSLTPGSYEQYF,TGTGCCAGTAGCCTCACCCCTGGCTCCTACGAGCAGTACTTC
TRBJ2-3,NA,TRBV2,NA,CASSGEELDTQYF,TGTGCCAGCAGCGGAGAGGAACTAGATACGCAGTATTTT
TRBJ2-7,NA,TRBV15,NA,CATSSQGGGSYEQYF,TGTGCCACCAGCAGTCAGGGGGGAGGATCCTACGAGCAGTACTTC
TRBJ1-3,few,TRBV30,NA,CAWTFLGSSGNTIYF,TGTGCCTGGACCTTCCTGGGGAGCTCTGGAAACACCATATATTTT
TRBJ1-3,NA,TRBV3-1/TRBV3-2,NA,CASSQELAAGNTIYF,TGTGCCAGCAGCCAAGAGTTGGCTGCTGGAAACACCATATATTTT
TRBJ2-5,NA,TRBV6-1,NA,CASSEAAGGWETQYF,TGTGCCAGCAGTGAAGCCGCAGGGGGGTGGGAGACCCAGTACTTC
TRBJ2-5,once,TRBV7-6,TRBD1,CASSLGGTGNQETQYF,TGTGCCAGCAGCTTAGGTGGGACAGGGAACCAAGAGACCCAGTACTTC
TRBJ2-1,NA,TRBV29-1,NA,CSVEGLGAYNEQFF,TGCAGCGTTGAAGGTTTAGGGGCCTACAATGAGCAGTTCTTC
TRBJ2-5,NA,TRBV28,TRBD1,CASSSPTGAAPLSYF,TGTGCCAGCAGTTCCCCCACAGGGGCCGCCCCTCTCTCTTACTTC
TRBJ1-5,few,TRBV2,NA,CASSGPQGDQPQHF,TGTGCCAGCAGTGGACCGCAGGGAGATCAGCCCCAGCATTTT
TRBJ2-5,few,TRBV7-9,TRBD1,CASSFQDRAGETQYF,TGTGCCAGCAGCTTCCAAGACAGGGCGGGAGAGACCCAGTACTTC
TRBJ2-1,once,TRBV7-8,NA,CASSLNGGGYGNEQFF,TGTGCCAGCAGCTTAAATGGGGGGGGCTACGGGAATGAGCAGTTCTTC
TRBJ2-1,NA,TRBV19,NA,CASSIGDGDLYNEQFF,TGTGCCAGTAGTATAGGTGACGGGGACTTATACAATGAGCAGTTCTTC